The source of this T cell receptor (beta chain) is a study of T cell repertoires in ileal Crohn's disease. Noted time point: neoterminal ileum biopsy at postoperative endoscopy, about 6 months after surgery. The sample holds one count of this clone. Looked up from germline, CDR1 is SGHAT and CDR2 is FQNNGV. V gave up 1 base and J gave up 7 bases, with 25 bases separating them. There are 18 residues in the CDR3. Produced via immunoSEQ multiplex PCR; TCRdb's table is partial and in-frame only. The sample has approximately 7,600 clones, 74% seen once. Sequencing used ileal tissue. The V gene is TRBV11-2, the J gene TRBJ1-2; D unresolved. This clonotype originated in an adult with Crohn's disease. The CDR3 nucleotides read TGTGCCAGCAGCTTAGCGGCGGGGTGGCAGGCTCCCGTAGGTGGCTACACCTTC. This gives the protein CASSLAAGWQAPVGGYTF.